This passage covers 25 T cell receptor beta chains from one sample sequenced in a study of monozygotic twins with cystic fibrosis. Assay used: immunoSEQ multiplex PCR; TCRdb lists only in-frame clones, some missing. Of some 14,000 clones listed, roughly 91% were seen once; the top ten hold around 9.3%. Sequenced sample: blood. These receptors came from a girl aged 2 to 9 with cystic fibrosis.

The V gene is TRBV25-1, the J gene TRBJ2-1, with 7 positions matching TRBD2. The CDR3 covers 13 residues. CDR1 is MGHDK, CDR2 SYGVNS, per germline. The V and J ends lost 3 bases and 7 bases, in that order; junction bases with no gene match: 3. The CDR3 loop is CASSEGLWNEQFF. DNA for the CDR3: TGTGCCAGCAGTGAGGGACTATGGAATGAGCAGTTCTTC.

The chain combines TRBV7-9 with TRBJ2-1; 9 nucleotides align to TRBD2. The CDR3 extends over 17 amino acids. Germline-derived CDR1 and CDR2 are SEHNR and FQNEAQ (reference sequence). The V and J ends lost 5 bases and 8 bases, in that order; junction bases with no gene match: 16. Written as DNA, the CDR3 is TGTGCCAGCAGCCTGTCCCTGGTCGGCGGGAGGGCCGATGAGCAGTTCTTC. Translated: CASSLSLVGGRADEQFF.

The J gene is TRBJ2-7, the V gene TRBV18; tentative D call: TRBD2 (5 bases). The ends were cut back, 3 bases at V and 6 bases at J, with 12 bases in the middle. This CDR3 has 13 amino acids. Germline-derived CDR1 and CDR2 are KGHSH and LQKENI. CDR3 residues: CASSPPGRAEQYF. The DNA of the CDR3 is TGTGCCAGCTCACCTCCGGGGAGAGCCGAGCAGTACTTC.

The genes are TRBV19 and TRBJ2-2; D call uncertain. Trimming pared 1 base from V and 6 bases from J, leaving 9 bases between. This CDR3 comprises 14 residues. In germline, CDR1 is LNHDA, CDR2 SQIVND (reference sequence). CDR3 DNA: TGTGCCAGTAGTATAGTGAGCACCTCCGGGGAGCTGTTTTTT. It is translated as CASSIVSTSGELFF. The entire variable domain, with the rest obtained from reference TRBV19 and TRBJ2-2, is as follows: DGGITQSPKYLFRKEGQNVTLSCEQNLNHDAMYWYRQDPGQGLRLIYYSQIVNDFQKGDIAEGYSVSREKKESFPLTVTSAQKNPTAFYLCASSIVSTSGELFFGEGSRLTVL.

The J gene is TRBJ2-7, the V gene TRBV28; 9 bases align to TRBD2. The J segment lost 6 bases and the V segment lost 7 bases, leaving 16 bases of the junction unmatched. The CDR3 has 16 amino acids. CDR1 is MDHEN and CDR2 is SYDVKM in the germline V gene. The DNA of the CDR3 is TGTGCCAGCACTCTCGCCGGGACTAGCACCGTAGGCGAGCAGTACTTC. It is translated as CASTLAGTSTVGEQYF.

This clone was detected only once. The chain has TRBV5-4 and TRBJ2-1; D may be TRBD1 (5 bases). Germline V gives CDR1 SGHNT, CDR2 YYREEE (reference sequence). Trimming stripped 3 bases from V and 9 bases from J, with 16 bases between. The CDR3 is 14 residues long. CDR3 DNA sequence: TGTGCCAGCAGCTCCGCTCAGGGTAGGCGTGAGCAGTTCTTC. This sequence encodes CASSSAQGRREQFF.

The chain couples TRBV27 to TRBJ1-1; no reliable D call. This CDR3 has 11 amino acids. V gave up 2 bases and J gave up 6 bases, with 4 bases separating them. CDR1 and CDR2 from the germline V gene are MNHEY and SMNVEV (reference sequence). The CDR3 sequence: CASSLGAEAFF. CDR3 nucleotides: TGTGCCAGCAGTTTAGGTGCTGAAGCTTTCTTT.

The chain links TRBV27 to TRBJ1-1; D may be TRBD1 (6 bases). The germline V gene encodes CDR1 MNHEY and CDR2 SMNVEV (reference sequence). The CDR3 is made up of 14 amino acids. Trimming cost V 1 base and J 4 bases, with 10 bases left between them. The CDR3 here is CASSLWGGPTEAFF. The DNA of the CDR3 is TGTGCCAGCAGTTTATGGGGGGGGCCCACTGAAGCTTTCTTT.

The chain couples TRBV9 to TRBJ2-2, with D maybe TRBD1 (6 bases). Germline loops: CDR1 SGDLS, CDR2 YYNGEE. This CDR3 has 15 residues. Trimming shortened V by 0 bases and J by 7 bases, and 13 bases separated the two germline ends. The CDR3, as DNA: TGTGCCAGCAGCGTAGTAGGGGGTGAACACGGGGAGCTGTTTTTT. As protein: CASSVVGGEHGELFF.

The rearrangement uses TRBV4-1 and TRBJ2-3; TRBD1 matches at 9 bases. Per germline, CDR1 MGHRA and CDR2 YSYEKL. V trimming: 1 base; J trimming: 3 bases; junction bases outside the gene matches: 5. The CDR3 runs 16 residues. DNA for the CDR3: TGCGCCAGCAGCCAAGGGGACAGGGTGAGGACAGATACGCAGTATTTT. Translation: CASSQGDRVRTDTQYF.

This chain links TRBV15 with TRBJ2-7; a possible D gene is TRBD1 (6 bases). V gave up 5 bases and J gave up 7 bases, with 24 bases separating them. Germline CDR1 reads LNHNV; CDR2 reads YYDKDF (reference sequence). This CDR3 region has 16 residues. The CDR3 region has the DNA TGTGCCACCAGCCCAAGCCGGACAAACACAAGGGGGGAGCAGTACTTC. Its translation: CATSPSRTNTRGEQYF.

The chain joins TRBV4-2 to TRBJ2-5; 8 bases map to TRBD1. Unmatched junction bases numbered 5, after V lost 5 bases and J lost 3 bases. The CDR3 runs 14 residues. Per the germline V gene, CDR1 is LGHNA and CDR2 is YNFKEQ. This CDR3 is CASSSDRVKETQYF. CDR3 in DNA: TGTGCCAGCAGCTCGGACAGGGTTAAAGAGACCCAGTACTTC.

This sequence joins TRBV4-1 and TRBJ1-1, with D unclear. V lost 0 bases, J lost 4 bases, and 12 bases lay in between. The length of the CDR3 is 15 residues. The germline V gene has CDR1 MGHRA and CDR2 YSYEKL. CDR3: CASSQDSSGSTEAFF. The DNA for the CDR3 is TGCGCCAGCAGCCAAGATAGTTCGGGGAGCACTGAAGCTTTCTTT.

As to this clone: Relative to the germline gene, one junction end is altered; a read error may explain this. This chain connects TRBV9 to TRBJ2-5; no definite D call. The germline gives CDR1 SGDLS, CDR2 YYNGEE. The CDR3 runs to 16 residues. CDR3 in amino acids: CASSERQGPGGRELNF. CDR3 sequence (DNA): TGTGCCAGCAGCGAACGGCAAGGACCGGGTGGGCGAGAGCTTAACTTC.

This clone is deemed medium-sized. The chain carries TRBV7-9 and TRBJ1-2; D is perhaps TRBD1 (5 bases). The germline V and J ends were trimmed by 2 bases and 3 bases, with 10 bases remaining between them. CDR3 length equals 14 residues. Germline V gene data show CDR1 as SEHNR and CDR2 as FQNEAQ (reference sequence). For the CDR3, the DNA is TGTGCCAGCAGCTTATCCGGGGGTGACTATGGCTACACCTTC. It is translated as CASSLSGGDYGYTF.

V is TRBV4-2 and J is TRBJ1-2; TRBD1 matches at 9 bases. Germline V lookup: CDR1 LGHNA, CDR2 YNFKEQ. The V and J ends lost 4 bases and 5 bases, in that order; junction bases with no gene match: 5. The CDR3 spans 14 residues. The CDR3 spells CASSPTGGMYGYTF. The DNA of the CDR3 is TGTGCCAGCAGCCCGACAGGGGGGATGTATGGCTACACCTTC.

This chain joins TRBV5-6 and TRBJ1-4; 8 positions agree with TRBD1. CDR1 and CDR2 from the germline V gene are SGHDT and YYEEEE. The CDR3 consists of 14 residues. The ends lost 4 bases at V and 8 bases at J; junction bases unmatched: 7. CDR3 bases: TGTGCCAGCAGCCGGGACAGGAGGCGAGAAAAACTGTTTTTT. It is translated as CASSRDRRREKLFF.

The J gene is TRBJ2-1, the V gene TRBV25-1; the D is unclear. V was shortened by 0 bases and J by 11 bases, with 5 bases between the two germline ends. CDR3 length: 11 amino acids. Germline V gene lookup returns CDR1 MGHDK and CDR2 SYGVNS. The CDR3 region has the DNA TGTGCCAGCAGTGAATACACTCAGCAGTTCTTC. Protein: CASSEYTQQFF.

The V call is TRBV9, the J call TRBJ2-1; perhaps D is TRBD1 or TRBD2 (5 bases each). The CDR3 is 16 amino acids. V was pared by 2 bases and J by 5 bases, with 17 bases between. The V gene's germline CDR1 is SGDLS and CDR2 YYNGEE. CDR3 amino acids: CASSVGSRDRNNEQFF. The CDR3 DNA sequence: TGTGCCAGCAGCGTGGGATCCCGGGACCGAAACAATGAGCAGTTCTTC. Together with reference TRBV9 and TRBJ2-1, the CDR3 gives the full variable domain: DSGVTQTPKHLITATGQRVTLRCSPRSGDLSVYWYQQSLDQGLQFLIQYYNGEERAKGNILERFSAQQFPDLHSELNLSSLELGDSALYFCASSVGSRDRNNEQFFGPGTRLTVL.

The rearrangement links TRBV27 to TRBJ2-1; maybe TRBD1 (5 bases). Germline V gives CDR1 MNHEY, CDR2 SMNVEV (reference sequence). Trimming took off 2 bases at V and 9 bases at J, with 11 bases between the two ends. This CDR3 region has 13 residues. This CDR3 reads CASSLAGIAEQFF. The CDR3 bases are TGTGCCAGCAGTTTAGCAGGGATAGCTGAGCAGTTCTTC.

This sequence joins TRBV28 and TRBJ2-7; possible D gene TRBD1, 6 bases. From germline, CDR1 is MDHEN and CDR2 SYDVKM. Between the trimmed V and J ends, which lost 8 bases and 2 bases, there was a span of 10 bases. CDR3 size: 12 residues. This chain's CDR3 is CASRNRAYEQYF. In nucleotides, the CDR3 is TGTGCCAGCCGGAACAGGGCCTACGAGCAGTACTTC.

The rearrangement links TRBV25-1 to TRBJ2-5; TRBD2 matches at 15 bases. Germline assignment: CDR1 MGHDK and CDR2 SYGVNS. V shed 6 bases and J 4 bases; nucleotides not matched to a gene: 3. CDR3 length: 15 residues. The CDR3 DNA is TGTGCCAGCAGGGGACTAGCGGGAGGCCCAGAGACCCAGTACTTC. Its translation is CASRGLAGGPETQYF.

This clone was seen just once. The V and J genes are TRBV7-9 and TRBJ2-7, with 7 positions matching TRBD2. The CDR3 has 12 residues. With 7 bases clipped from V and 3 bases from J, the junction kept 3 bases outside the gene matches. Germline CDR1 SEHNR, CDR2 FQNEAQ (reference sequence). As DNA, the CDR3 is TGTGCCAGCATGGGGGGGAACTACGAGCAGTACTTC. Protein product: CASMGGNYEQYF. Looking up the rest from reference TRBV7-9 and TRBJ2-7 gives the full variable domain: DTGVSQNPRHKITKRGQNVTFRCDPISEHNRLYWYRQTLGQGPEFLTYFQNEAQLEKSRLLSDRFSAERPKGSFSTLEIQRTEQGDSAMYLCASMGGNYEQYFGPGTRLTVT.

The rearrangement links TRBV9 to TRBJ2-3, with 12 bases identical to TRBD2. The V and J ends lost 0 bases and 0 bases, in that order; junction bases with no gene match: 23. This CDR3 comprises 24 residues. Germline CDR1 SGDLS, CDR2 YYNGEE. CDR3 region: CASSVGASGRARTLHHTSTDTQYF. In DNA form, the CDR3 reads TGTGCCAGCAGCGTAGGGGCTAGCGGGAGGGCCAGGACCCTACACCACACTAGCACAGATACGCAGTATTTT.

The gene calls are TRBV6-6 and TRBJ2-3, with D maybe TRBD1 (6 bases). Germline V gene lookup returns CDR1 MNHNY and CDR2 SVGAGI (reference sequence). Trimming shortened V by 7 bases and J by 6 bases, and 23 bases separated the two germline ends. The CDR3 runs to 16 residues. CDR3 protein: CASTTPTGLGGDTQYF. The CDR3 DNA reads TGTGCCAGCACCACTCCTACAGGGCTGGGCGGGGATACGCAGTATTTT.